Presented here are 20 T cell receptor beta chains from one specimen sequenced in a study of T cell responses to AZD1222 COVID-19 vaccine. Generated by immunoSEQ multiplex PCR, the TCRdb table keeps only in-frame clones and is missing some. This sample has tens of thousands of clones, with roughly 93% found just once. The input for sequencing was peripheral blood, taken on day 0 of AZD1222 vaccination. The receptors derive from an adult in good health.

The J gene is TRBJ1-1, the V gene TRBV10-3, with D hard to call. This CDR3 has 13 amino acids. V lost 8 bases, J lost 1 base, and 11 bases lay in between. Per the germline V gene, CDR1 is ENHRY and CDR2 is SYGVKD. The CDR3 nucleotides are TGTGCCATCCTCCGGGAAGGGAACACTGAAGCTTTCTTT. Protein sequence: CAILREGNTEAFF.

The chain joins TRBV6-5 to TRBJ1-5, with TRBD1 identical over 7 bases. Germline loops: CDR1 MNHEY, CDR2 SVGAGI. The CDR3 totals 14 residues. The J segment lost 0 bases and the V segment lost 8 bases, leaving 4 bases of the junction unmatched. The CDR3 DNA is TGTGCCAGCGCCAGGGGGGGTAGCAATCAGCCCCAGCATTTT. Amino acid sequence: CASARGGSNQPQHF.

The chain couples TRBV19 to TRBJ1-1; no clear D gene. The ends were cut back, 3 bases at V and 10 bases at J, with 12 bases in the middle. The CDR3 covers 12 residues. CDR1 is LNHDA, CDR2 SQIVND, per germline (reference sequence). The CDR3 reads CASSIIGLGAFF. For the CDR3, the DNA is TGTGCCAGTAGTATTATCGGTCTTGGAGCTTTCTTT.

The chain employs TRBV19 and TRBJ1-4, with TRBD1 matching over 8 bases. V dropped 9 bases and J dropped 7; count of bases not matched to a gene: 10. The CDR3 covers 14 residues. CDR1 is LNHDA and CDR2 is SQIVND in the germline V gene (reference sequence). The DNA of the CDR3 is TGTGCCAGCCTGCCAGGGGGCCGGAGTGAAAAACTGTTTTTT. Translating it yields CASLPGGRSEKLFF.

V and J are TRBV2 and TRBJ2-6; 7 positions match TRBD1. CDR1 SNHLY and CDR2 FYNNEI come from the germline V gene. The CDR3 is 16 amino acids. Trimming removed 6 bases from V and 2 bases from J; junction bases left unmatched: 7. The CDR3 DNA reads as TGTGCCAGCAGCCCCAGGGGGTCCCCTGGGGCCAACGTCCTGACTTTC. It specifies CASSPRGSPGANVLTF.

V gene TRBV6-5 combines with J gene TRBJ1-1; no reliable D call. Per the germline V gene, CDR1 is MNHEY and CDR2 is SVGAGI. V was cut by 2 bases and J by 0 bases, with 7 bases left in between. There are 14 residues in the CDR3. As DNA, the CDR3 is TGTGCCAGCAGTTACGGGGAGTTGAACACTGAAGCTTTCTTT. It specifies CASSYGELNTEAFF.

The chain uses TRBV5-1 and TRBJ2-3; D uncertain. The CDR3 length is 14 residues. Trimming cost V 4 bases and J 2 bases, with 11 bases left between them. Germline loops: CDR1 SGHRS, CDR2 YFSETQ. The CDR3 is CASSDGSPTDTQYF. The CDR3 coding sequence is TGCGCCAGCAGCGACGGGTCACCCACAGATACGCAGTATTTT.

V usage is TRBV11-1 and J usage is TRBJ2-7; D remains unclear. CDR1 is SGHAT, CDR2 FQDESV, per germline (reference sequence). The ends were cut back, 1 base at V and 7 bases at J, with 11 bases in the middle. The CDR3 runs 13 residues. The CDR3 protein is CASSLDLEREQYF. The CDR3 region has the DNA TGTGCCAGCAGCTTAGATTTGGAACGGGAGCAGTACTTC.

The V call is TRBV7-2, the J call TRBJ2-7; D is uncertain. Trimming took 0 bases from V and 6 from J, leaving 12 bases between them. Per germline, CDR1 SGHTA and CDR2 FQGNSA. The CDR3 extends over 14 amino acids. CDR3 DNA sequence: TGTGCCAGCAGCTTAGCCAGGTCCTCCCTCGAGCAGTACTTC. Its protein is CASSLARSSLEQYF.

The chain has TRBV11-2 and TRBJ2-7; tentatively, D is TRBD1 or TRBD2 (5 bases each). V lost 3 bases and J lost 2, with 14 bases in between. In germline, CDR1 is SGHAT, CDR2 FQNNGV. The CDR3 length is 15 residues. The CDR3 spells CASSLDPGRTYEQYF. The DNA for the CDR3 is TGTGCCAGCAGCTTGGATCCGGGACGTACCTACGAGCAGTACTTC.

The rearrangement links TRBV29-1 to TRBJ2-5; maybe TRBD1 (5 bases). Germline CDR1 reads SQVTM; CDR2 reads ANQGSEA. This CDR3 has 13 amino acids. Trimming pared 8 bases from V and 4 bases from J, leaving 17 bases between. DNA of the CDR3: TGCAGCCCACCCAGGGTAGGTGTAGAGACCCAGTACTTC. Protein: CSPPRVGVETQYF.

This clone was counted a few times. This rearrangement joins TRBV6-6 to TRBJ1-2; 11 bases map to TRBD1. Germline V gives CDR1 MNHNY, CDR2 SVGAGI (reference sequence). V was clipped by 10 bases and J by 4 bases; unmatched bases: 8. This CDR3 is built from 14 residues. For the CDR3, the DNA is TGTGCCACTCGGACAGGGGGCGTTTTCTATGGCTACACCTTC. It encodes CATRTGGVFYGYTF.

This clone was recorded only once. In DNA, the CDR3 is TGTGCCAGCACGGAAGCGGGATGGAGCTCCTACAATGAGCAGTTCTTC. Translated: CASTEAGWSSYNEQFF. The chain has TRBV28 and TRBJ2-1, with 7 bases that match TRBD2. V lost 7 bases and J lost 0; bases outside the gene matches: 9. Per germline, CDR1 MDHEN and CDR2 SYDVKM. The CDR3 is 16 amino acids.

The rearrangement joins TRBV30 to TRBJ2-7; TRBD1 aligns across 7 bases. Germline V gene lookup returns CDR1 GTSNPN and CDR2 SVGIG (reference sequence). This CDR3 has 11 amino acids. Germline trimming cut 0 bases from V and 12 bases from J; bases unmatched to any gene: 5. CDR3 region: CAWSVWDSLYF. In DNA, the CDR3 is TGTGCCTGGAGTGTGTGGGACAGTCTGTACTTC.

The chain joins TRBV23-1 to TRBJ2-1; D is tentatively TRBD1 or TRBD2 (6 bases each). TRBV23-1 is recorded as an ORF, its role being uncertain. The V end was cut by 2 bases, the J end by 2 bases, with 13 bases between. The CDR3 consists of 16 residues. In DNA form, the CDR3 reads TGCGCCAGCAGTCAACCGCCCGGGGGCCCCTACAATGAGCAGTTCTTC. Translating it yields CASSQPPGGPYNEQFF.

This clone was found once. The chain carries TRBV4-2 and TRBJ1-6, with a weak D call TRBD1 (5 bases). Germline loops: CDR1 LGHNA, CDR2 YNFKEQ. The V end lost 3 bases, the J end lost 4 bases, and 13 bases lay between the germline ends. The CDR3 has 16 residues. CDR3 coding DNA: TGTGCCAGCAGCCAGATCGGACAAGTTTATAATTCACCCCTCCACTTT. Its translation: CASSQIGQVYNSPLHF.

The V and J genes are TRBV5-1 and TRBJ1-1; 8 bases align to TRBD1. This CDR3 spans 15 amino acids. J gave up 1 base and V 4 bases, and 6 bases lay outside the gene matches. Germline values: CDR1 SGHRS, CDR2 YFSETQ. This chain's CDR3 is CASSRSGQGNTEAFF. CDR3 DNA: TGCGCCAGCAGCCGATCCGGACAGGGGAACACTGAAGCTTTCTTT.

The CDR3 sequence: CSVEGQLLGYTF. As DNA, the CDR3 is TGCAGCGTTGAGGGTCAACTATTAGGCTACACCTTC. The V and J genes are TRBV29-1 and TRBJ1-2, with D hard to call. Germline values: CDR1 SQVTM, CDR2 ANQGSEA. V gave up 3 bases and J gave up 8 bases, with 13 bases separating them. CDR3 length: 12 residues.

The CDR3 DNA reads TGTGCCAGCTCACCACTGACTAACACCGGGGAGCTGTTTTTT. Protein product: CASSPLTNTGELFF. This chain connects TRBV18 to TRBJ2-2, with no clear D. Germline-derived CDR1 and CDR2 are KGHSH and LQKENI. With 1 base removed from V and 2 bases from J, the gap between germline ends came to 5 bases. This CDR3 comprises 14 residues.

V and J are TRBV5-1 and TRBJ1-1, with D possibly being TRBD1 (5 bases). The ends were cut back, 4 bases at V and 1 base at J, with 8 bases in the middle. CDR3 size: 13 residues. Germline V CDR1 and CDR2: SGHRS, YFSETQ. The CDR3 region has the DNA TGCGCCAGCAGCGCCCAGGGGAACACTGAAGCTTTCTTT. It codes for CASSAQGNTEAFF.